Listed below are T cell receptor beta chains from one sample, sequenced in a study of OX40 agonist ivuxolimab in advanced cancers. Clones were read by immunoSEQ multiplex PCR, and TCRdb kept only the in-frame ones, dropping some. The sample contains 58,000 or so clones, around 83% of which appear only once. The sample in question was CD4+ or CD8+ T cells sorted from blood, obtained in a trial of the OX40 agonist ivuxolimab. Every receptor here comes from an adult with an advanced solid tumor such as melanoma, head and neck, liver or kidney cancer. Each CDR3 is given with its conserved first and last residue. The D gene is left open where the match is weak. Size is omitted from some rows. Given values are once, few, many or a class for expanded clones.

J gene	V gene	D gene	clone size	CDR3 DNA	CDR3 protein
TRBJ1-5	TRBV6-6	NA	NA	TGTGCCAGCAGGTTAGGGGTTTCTCAGCCCCAGCATTTT	CASRLGVSQPQHF
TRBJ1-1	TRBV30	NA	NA	TGTGCCCGTACTCGGGGGTTGAACACTGAAGCTTTCTTT	CARTRGLNTEAFF
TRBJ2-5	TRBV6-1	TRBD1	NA	TGTGCCAGCAGATTGGACAGGCTACAAGAGACCCAGTACTTC	CASRLDRLQETQYF
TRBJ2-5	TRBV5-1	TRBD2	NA	TGCGCCAGCAGCTCGGGACTAGCGGGGGGGATCCAAGAGACCCAGTACTTC	CASSSGLAGGIQETQYF
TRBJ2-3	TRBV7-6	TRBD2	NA	TGTGCCAGCAGCCCGCGTACTAGCGGGGGGGCCGGCGGCACAGATACGCAGTATTTT	CASSPRTSGGAGGTDTQYF
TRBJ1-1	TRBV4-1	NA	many	TGCGCCAGCAGACGAGGTATGAGCACTGAAGCTTTCTTT	CASRRGMSTEAFF
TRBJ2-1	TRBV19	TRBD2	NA	TGTGCCAGTAGTATCAGGAGCGGGGGGGCCGGTGAGCAGTTCTTC	CASSIRSGGAGEQFF
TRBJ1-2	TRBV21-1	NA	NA	TGTGCCAGCAGCAAAGCGCGGGGACAGGGGGCTAACTATGGCTACACCTTC	CASSKARGQGANYGYTF
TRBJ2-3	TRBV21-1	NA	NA	TGTGCCAGCAGCAAAGACAGGGACGACACAGATACGCAGTATTTT	CASSKDRDDTDTQYF
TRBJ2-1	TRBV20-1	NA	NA	TGCAGTGCTAGAGGAGGGCCGGCGCAGTTCTTC	CSARGGPAQFF
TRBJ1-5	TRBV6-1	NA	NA	TGTGCCAGCAGTGATTGGGGGGGCGGACAGCCCCAGCATTTT	CASSDWGGGQPQHF
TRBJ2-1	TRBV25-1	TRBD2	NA	TGTGCCAGCAGCCTACTAGCGGGAACGGGAGATGAGCAGTTCTTC	CASSLLAGTGDEQFF
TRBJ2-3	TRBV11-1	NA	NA	TGTGCCAGCAGCTTAGGAGGCGGGGGCACAGATACGCAGTATTTT	CASSLGGGGTDTQYF
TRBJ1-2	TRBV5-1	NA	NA	TGCGCCAGCAGCTTGGAAACACCTAACTATGGCTACACCTTC	CASSLETPNYGYTF